The present T cell receptor beta chain was sequenced within a study of lymphopenia after photon versus proton radiotherapy (dated 2019 in TCRdb). Describing the broader study: Photon and proton radiation therapy were compared by the study for their immunological effects in patients with gastrointestinal tumors who developed high-grade lymphopenia. A cohort of about 20 patients with gastrointestinal tumors who received either photon or proton therapy and subsequently developed lymphopenia was included. The goal of the study was to describe how the two radiation modalities differ in their effects on the immune system.

Libraries came from the immunoSEQ multiplex PCR assay. T cell repertoires were profiled by deep sequencing of rearranged TCR beta loci, alongside multiparametric flow cytometry. The immuneACCESS repertoire file appears here via TCRdb, limited to in-frame rearrangements. These files lack a portion of the clones; in checked studies, under half of the deficit traces to unresolved V genes, and the cause of the others is not known. For this sample there are 40,000 to 45,000 clones; about 86% appear just once. The ten largest clonotypes hold 9% to 12% of the sample. Points on this clone: Which antigen it targets is not known. No clone much larger than this one lies a single base away; base qualities are absent.

Broad study findings and their caveats: Relative stability during treatment was observed in proton-treated patients, whereas loss of naive T cells and TCR diversity and gain of effector/memory populations were observed in photon-treated patients. Across the cohort, among patients who died, a greater drop in TCR diversity after the nadir was inversely correlated with overall survival time. The survival association was assessed only in patients who died, and better survival with proton therapy was presented by the authors as a possibility rather than a demonstrated result. Once the lymphocyte count had reached its nadir, the repertoires of photon-treated patients showed oligoclonal expansion, particularly of CD8+ Temra cells, and this expansion drove the decline in diversity.

Sequenced material: peripheral blood, taken from a patient treated with proton-based radiotherapy. This TCR was sampled from a woman between 70 and 85 years old with pancreatic cancer. Some clones in this sample may be carry-over from other donors' samples.

The sequenced DNA is TGCGCCAGCAGCTTGGCCGTGGGAGGGGAAGACTATGGCTACACCTTC. Translated, it reads CASSLAVGGEDYGYTF. The chain employs TRBV5-1 and TRBJ1-2; the D gene is perhaps TRBD1, from 5 matching bases. CDR1 and CDR2 were assigned from the germline V gene as SGHRS and YFSETQ. The CDR3 goes from the cysteine to the phenylalanine over 16 residues. Only the CDR3 part of the read is kept: 48 bases, read in frame from the first base. V and J are truncated by 0 bases and 3 bases respectively, leaving an intervening sequence of 15 bases.